The entry below gives a single T cell receptor (beta chain) sequence along with its context. Its antigen is currently unknown. This sample is part of a study of blood T cells in healthy people across ages. Study-level findings and limits: Observed TCR beta diversity per million T cells went down as age went up. This fall followed a roughly linear course with age. Those diversity estimates obtained from one million T cells were thought to be underestimates.

Alongside a J-beta primer mix, a sample-barcoded 5' primer served in a second PCR lasting 7 to 11 cycles. From the 5' RACE reads, TCRdb called clonotypes with MiXCR, one entry per CDR3 protein. The sample comprises fewer than 1 million distinct CDR3 sequences, 44% of which are singletons, and about 21% rests with the top ten. CDR3 size: 13 residues. Unmatched junction bases numbered 3, after V lost 4 bases and J lost 3 bases. Donation came from healthy Caucasian individuals in Russia who were aged 6 to 90. The specimen was blood. The rearrangement uses TRBV12-3 or TRBV12-4 and TRBJ2-7; 7 positions match TRBD1. The receptor was isolated from a man in his 60s in good health. DNA for the CDR3: TGTGCCAGCAGTTCCGGGACAGACTACGAGCAGTACTTC. Protein sequence: CASSSGTDYEQYF.